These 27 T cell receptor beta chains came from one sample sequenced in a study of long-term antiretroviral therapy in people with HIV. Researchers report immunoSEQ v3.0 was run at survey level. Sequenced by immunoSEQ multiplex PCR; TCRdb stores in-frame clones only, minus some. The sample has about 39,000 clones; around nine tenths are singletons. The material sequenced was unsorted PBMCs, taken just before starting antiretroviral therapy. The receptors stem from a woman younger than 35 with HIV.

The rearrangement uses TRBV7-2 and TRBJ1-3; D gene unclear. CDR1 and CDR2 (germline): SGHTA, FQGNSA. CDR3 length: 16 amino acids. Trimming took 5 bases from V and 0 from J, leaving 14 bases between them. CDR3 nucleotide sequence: TGTGCCAGCAGCCAAGTTACAGTGACCTCTGGAAACACCATATATTTT. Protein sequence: CASSQVTVTSGNTIYF.

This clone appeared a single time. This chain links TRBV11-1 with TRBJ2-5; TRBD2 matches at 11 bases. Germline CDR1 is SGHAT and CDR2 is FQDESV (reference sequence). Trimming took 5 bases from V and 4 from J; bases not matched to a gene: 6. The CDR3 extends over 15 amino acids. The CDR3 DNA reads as TGTGCCAGCAGCGCGCGACTAGCGGGACGAGAGACCCAGTACTTC. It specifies CASSARLAGRETQYF.

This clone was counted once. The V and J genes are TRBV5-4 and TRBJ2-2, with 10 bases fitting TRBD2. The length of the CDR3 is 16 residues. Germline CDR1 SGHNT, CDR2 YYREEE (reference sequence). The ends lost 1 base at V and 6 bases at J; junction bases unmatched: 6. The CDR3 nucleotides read TGTGCCAGCAGCTTGCGGGCTAGCGGGAGATCCGGGGAGCTGTTTTTT. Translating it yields CASSLRASGRSGELFF.

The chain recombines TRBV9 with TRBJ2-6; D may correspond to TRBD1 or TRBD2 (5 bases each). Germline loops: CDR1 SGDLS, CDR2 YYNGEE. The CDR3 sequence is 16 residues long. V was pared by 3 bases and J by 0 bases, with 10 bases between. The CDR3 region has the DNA TGTGCCAGCAGCGAGGGACGGATCTCTGGGGCCAACGTCCTGACTTTC. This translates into CASSEGRISGANVLTF.

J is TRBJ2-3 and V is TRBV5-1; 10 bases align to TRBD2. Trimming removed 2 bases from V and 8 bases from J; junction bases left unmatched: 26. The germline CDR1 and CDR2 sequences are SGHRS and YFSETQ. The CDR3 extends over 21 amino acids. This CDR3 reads CASSLEMRQAGGPIGRSTQYF. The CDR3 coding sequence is TGCGCCAGCAGCTTAGAGATGCGTCAAGCGGGAGGGCCTATAGGGAGGAGTACGCAGTATTTT.

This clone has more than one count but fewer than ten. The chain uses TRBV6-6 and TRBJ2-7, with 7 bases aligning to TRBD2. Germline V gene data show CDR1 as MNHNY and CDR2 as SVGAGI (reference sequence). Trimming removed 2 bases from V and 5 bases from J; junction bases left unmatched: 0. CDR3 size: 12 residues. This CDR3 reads CASSYRGDEQYF. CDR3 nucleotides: TGTGCCAGCAGTTACCGGGGGGACGAGCAGTACTTC.

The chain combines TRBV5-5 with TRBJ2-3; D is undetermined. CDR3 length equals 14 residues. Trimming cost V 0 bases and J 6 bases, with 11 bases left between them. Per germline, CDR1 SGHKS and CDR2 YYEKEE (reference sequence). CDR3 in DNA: TGTGCCAGCAGCTTGGTCCGATCCGAGGATACGCAGTATTTT. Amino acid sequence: CASSLVRSEDTQYF.

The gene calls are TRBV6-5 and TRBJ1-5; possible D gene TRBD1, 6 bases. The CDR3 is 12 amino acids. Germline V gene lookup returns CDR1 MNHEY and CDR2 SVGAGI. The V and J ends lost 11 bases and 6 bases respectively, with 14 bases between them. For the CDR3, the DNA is TGTGCCGGAAAAGGGGGGACTCAGCCCCAGCATTTT. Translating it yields CAGKGGTQPQHF.

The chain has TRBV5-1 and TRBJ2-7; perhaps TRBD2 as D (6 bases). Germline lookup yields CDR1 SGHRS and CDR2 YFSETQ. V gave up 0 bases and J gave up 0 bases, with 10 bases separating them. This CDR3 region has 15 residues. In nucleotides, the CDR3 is TGCGCCAGCAGCTTGGCGGAGGGGCCCTCCTACGAGCAGTACTTC. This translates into CASSLAEGPSYEQYF.

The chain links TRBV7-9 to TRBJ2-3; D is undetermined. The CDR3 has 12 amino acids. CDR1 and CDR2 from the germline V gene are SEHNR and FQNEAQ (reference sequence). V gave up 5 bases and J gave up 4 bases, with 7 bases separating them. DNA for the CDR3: TGTGCCAGCAGCCCGTCTTCAGATACGCAGTATTTT. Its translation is CASSPSSDTQYF.

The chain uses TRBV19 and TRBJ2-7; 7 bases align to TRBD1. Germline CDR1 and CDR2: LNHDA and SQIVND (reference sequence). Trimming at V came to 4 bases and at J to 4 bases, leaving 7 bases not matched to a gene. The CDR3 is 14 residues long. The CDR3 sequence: CASSKTGTSYEQYF. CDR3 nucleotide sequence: TGTGCCAGTAGTAAGACAGGGACATCATACGAGCAGTACTTC.

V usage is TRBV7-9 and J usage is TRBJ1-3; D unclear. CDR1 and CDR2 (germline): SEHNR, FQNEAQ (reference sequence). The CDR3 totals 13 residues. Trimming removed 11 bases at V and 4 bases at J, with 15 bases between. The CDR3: CAATRESGNTIYF. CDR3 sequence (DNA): TGTGCCGCAACAAGGGAGTCAGGAAACACCATATATTTT.

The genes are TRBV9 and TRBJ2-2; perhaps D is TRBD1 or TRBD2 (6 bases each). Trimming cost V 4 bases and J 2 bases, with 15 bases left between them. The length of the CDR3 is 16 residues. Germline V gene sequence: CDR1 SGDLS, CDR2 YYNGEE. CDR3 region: CASSPRGQANTGELFF. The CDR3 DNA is TGTGCCAGCAGCCCCCGGGGGCAGGCTAACACCGGGGAGCTGTTTTTT.

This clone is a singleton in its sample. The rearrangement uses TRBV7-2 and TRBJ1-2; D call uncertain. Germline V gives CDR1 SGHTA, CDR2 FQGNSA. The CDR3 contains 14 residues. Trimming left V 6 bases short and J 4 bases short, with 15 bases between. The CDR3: CASSSFGFVYGYTF. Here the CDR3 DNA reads TGTGCCAGCAGTTCCTTTGGGTTTGTCTATGGCTACACCTTC.

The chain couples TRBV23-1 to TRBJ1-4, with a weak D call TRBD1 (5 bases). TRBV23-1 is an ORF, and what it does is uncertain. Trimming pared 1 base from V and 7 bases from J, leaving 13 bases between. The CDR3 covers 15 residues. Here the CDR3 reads CASSQWIQGGEKLFF. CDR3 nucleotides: TGCGCCAGCAGTCAATGGATCCAGGGAGGTGAAAAACTGTTTTTT.

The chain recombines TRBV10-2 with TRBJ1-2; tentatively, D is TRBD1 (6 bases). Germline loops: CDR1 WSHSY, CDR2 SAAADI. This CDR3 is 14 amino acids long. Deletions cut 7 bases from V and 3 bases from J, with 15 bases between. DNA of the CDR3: TGCGCCAGCACCCCGTTGGAGGGGGACTATGGCTACACCTTC. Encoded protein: CASTPLEGDYGYTF.

The CDR3 region is CASSSPPGSGRARELFF. Here the CDR3 DNA reads TGTGCCAGCAGTTCGCCCCCCGGGAGCGGGAGGGCCCGGGAGCTGTTTTTT. The chain joins TRBV27 to TRBJ2-2, with 10 nucleotides matching TRBD2. V lost 4 bases to trimming and J lost 9 bases; unmatched junction nucleotides: 14. Germline CDR1 and CDR2: MNHEY and SMNVEV (reference sequence). This CDR3 comprises 17 residues.

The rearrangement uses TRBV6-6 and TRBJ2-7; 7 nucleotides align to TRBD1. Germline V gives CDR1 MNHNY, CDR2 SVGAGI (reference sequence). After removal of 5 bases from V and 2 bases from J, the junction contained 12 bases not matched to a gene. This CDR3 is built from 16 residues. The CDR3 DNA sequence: TGTGCCAGCAGTGCCCAAAGGGCGACAGGGACCTACGAGCAGTACTTC. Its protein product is CASSAQRATGTYEQYF.

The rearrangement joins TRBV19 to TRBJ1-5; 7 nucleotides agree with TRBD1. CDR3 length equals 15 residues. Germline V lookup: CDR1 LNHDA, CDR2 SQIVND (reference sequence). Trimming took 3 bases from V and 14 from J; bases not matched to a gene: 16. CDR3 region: CASSMGGGTAWIEHF. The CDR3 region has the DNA TGTGCCAGTAGTATGGGGGGAGGGACAGCCTGGATCGAGCATTTT.

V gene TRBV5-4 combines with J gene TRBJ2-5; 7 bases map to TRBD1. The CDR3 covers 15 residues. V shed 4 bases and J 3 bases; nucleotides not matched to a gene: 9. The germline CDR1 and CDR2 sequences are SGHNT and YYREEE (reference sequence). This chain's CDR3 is CASSHTDREEETQYF. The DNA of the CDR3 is TGTGCCAGCAGCCACACAGACAGGGAAGAAGAGACCCAGTACTTC.

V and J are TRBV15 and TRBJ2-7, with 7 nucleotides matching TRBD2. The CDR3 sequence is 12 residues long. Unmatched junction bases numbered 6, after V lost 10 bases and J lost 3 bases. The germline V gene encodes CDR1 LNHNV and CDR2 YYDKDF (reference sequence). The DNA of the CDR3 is TGTGCCAGCGGGGGTGGGGGCTACGAGCAGTACTTC. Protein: CASGGGGYEQYF.

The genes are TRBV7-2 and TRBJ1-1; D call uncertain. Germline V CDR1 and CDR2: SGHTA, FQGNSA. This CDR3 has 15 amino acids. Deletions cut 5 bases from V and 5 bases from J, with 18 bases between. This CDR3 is CASSLTGSRVTEAFF. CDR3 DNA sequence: TGTGCCAGCAGCCTCACGGGTAGCCGGGTAACTGAAGCTTTCTTT.

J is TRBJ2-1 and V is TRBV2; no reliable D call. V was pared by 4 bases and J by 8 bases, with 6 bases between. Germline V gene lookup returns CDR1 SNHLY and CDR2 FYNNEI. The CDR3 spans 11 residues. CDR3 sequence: CASSAVDEQFF. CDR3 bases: TGTGCCAGCAGTGCCGTGGATGAGCAGTTCTTC. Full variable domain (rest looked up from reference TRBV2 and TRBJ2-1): EPEVTQTPSHQVTQMGQEVILRCVPISNHLYFYWYRQILGQKVEFLVSFYNNEISEKSEIFDDQFSVERPDGSNFTLKIRSTKLEDSAMYFCASSAVDEQFFGPGTRLTVL.

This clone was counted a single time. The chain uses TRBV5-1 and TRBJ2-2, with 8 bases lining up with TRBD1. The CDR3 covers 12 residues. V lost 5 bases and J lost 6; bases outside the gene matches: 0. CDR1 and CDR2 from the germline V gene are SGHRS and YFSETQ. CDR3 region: CASRQGAGELFF. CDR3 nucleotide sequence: TGCGCCAGCAGACAGGGGGCCGGGGAGCTGTTTTTT.

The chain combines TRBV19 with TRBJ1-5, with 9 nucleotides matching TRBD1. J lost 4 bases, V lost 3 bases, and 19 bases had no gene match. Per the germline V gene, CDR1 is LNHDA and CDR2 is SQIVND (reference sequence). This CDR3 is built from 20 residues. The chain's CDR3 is CASSITSGQGARPFNQPQHF. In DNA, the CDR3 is TGTGCCAGTAGTATCACCTCGGGACAGGGTGCCCGTCCTTTTAATCAGCCCCAGCATTTT.

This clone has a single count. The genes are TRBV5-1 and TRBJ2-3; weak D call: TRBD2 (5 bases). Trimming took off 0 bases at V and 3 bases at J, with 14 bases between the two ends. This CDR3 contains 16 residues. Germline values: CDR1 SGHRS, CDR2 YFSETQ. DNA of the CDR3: TGCGCCAGCAGCTTGGGACTAACACGGATAACAGATACGCAGTATTTT. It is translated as CASSLGLTRITDTQYF.

CDR3 coding DNA: TGTGCCAGCAGTTCCACAATGGACACCATATATTTT. Its translation: CASSSTMDTIYF. The chain joins TRBV28 to TRBJ1-3, with D uncertain. Germline values: CDR1 MDHEN, CDR2 SYDVKM. The CDR3 extends over 12 amino acids. V gave up 4 bases and J gave up 8 bases, with 9 bases separating them.